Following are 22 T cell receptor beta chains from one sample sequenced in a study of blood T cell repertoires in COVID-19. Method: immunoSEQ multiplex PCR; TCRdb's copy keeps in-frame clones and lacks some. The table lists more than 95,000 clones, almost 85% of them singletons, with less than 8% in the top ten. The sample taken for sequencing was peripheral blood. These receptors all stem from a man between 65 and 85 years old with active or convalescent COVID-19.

CDR3 sequence: CASSPQTGNEQYF. In DNA form, the CDR3 reads TGTGCCAGCTCACCTCAGACAGGGAACGAGCAGTACTTC. The chain couples TRBV18 to TRBJ2-7; 7 nucleotides align to TRBD1. V shed 3 bases, J shed 5 bases, and the junction held 4 bases outside the gene matches. Germline V gives CDR1 KGHSH, CDR2 LQKENI. The CDR3 has 13 residues.

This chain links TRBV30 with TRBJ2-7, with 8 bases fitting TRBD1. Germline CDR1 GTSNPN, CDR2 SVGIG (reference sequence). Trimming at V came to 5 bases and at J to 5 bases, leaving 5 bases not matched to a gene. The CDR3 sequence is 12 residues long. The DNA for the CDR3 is TGTGCCTGGGACAGGGGATTCGACGAGCAGTACTTC. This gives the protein CAWDRGFDEQYF.

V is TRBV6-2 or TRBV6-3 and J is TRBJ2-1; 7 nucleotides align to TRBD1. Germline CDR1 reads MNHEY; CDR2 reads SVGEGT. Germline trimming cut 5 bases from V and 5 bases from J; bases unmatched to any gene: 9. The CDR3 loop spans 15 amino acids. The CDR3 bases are TGTGCCAGCAGTAACCGGGACAGACCACACAATGAGCAGTTCTTC. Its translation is CASSNRDRPHNEQFF.

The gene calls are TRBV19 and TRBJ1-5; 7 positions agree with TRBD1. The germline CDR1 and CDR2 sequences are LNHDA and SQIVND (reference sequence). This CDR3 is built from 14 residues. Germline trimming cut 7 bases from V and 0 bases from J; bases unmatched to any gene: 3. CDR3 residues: CASNTGDSNQPQHF. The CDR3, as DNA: TGTGCCAGTAACACAGGGGATAGCAATCAGCCCCAGCATTTT. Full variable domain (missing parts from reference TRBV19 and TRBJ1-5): DGGITQSPKYLFRKEGQNVTLSCEQNLNHDAMYWYRQDPGQGLRLIYYSQIVNDFQKGDIAEGYSVSREKKESFPLTVTSAQKNPTAFYLCASNTGDSNQPQHFGDGTRLSIL.

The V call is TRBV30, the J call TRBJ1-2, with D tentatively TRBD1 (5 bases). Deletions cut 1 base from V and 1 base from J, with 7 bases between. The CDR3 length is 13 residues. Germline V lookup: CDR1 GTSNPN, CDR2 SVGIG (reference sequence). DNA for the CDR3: TGTGCCTGGAGTGCGGACAATAACTATGGCTACACCTTC. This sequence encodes CAWSADNNYGYTF. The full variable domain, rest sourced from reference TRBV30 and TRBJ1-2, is SQTIHQWPATLVQPVGSPLSLECTVEGTSNPNLYWYRQAAGRGLQLLFYSVGIGQISSEVPQNLSASRPQDRQFILSSKKLLLSDSGFYLCAWSADNNYGYTFGSGTRLTVV.

Here the CDR3 DNA reads TGCAGCGTTGGACGGCGGCAAGGCTATGGCTACACCTTC. Its protein is CSVGRRQGYGYTF. The rearrangement links TRBV29-1 to TRBJ1-2; the D is unclear. The CDR3 spans 13 residues. CDR1 is SQVTM and CDR2 is ANQGSEA in the germline V gene. Trimming cost V 4 bases and J 4 bases, with 13 bases left between them. The full variable domain, its missing parts supplied by reference TRBV29-1 and TRBJ1-2, is SAVISQKPSRDICQRGTSLTIQCQVDSQVTMMFWYRQQPGQSLTLIATANQGSEATYESGFVIDKFPISRPNLTFSTLTVSNMSPEDSSIYLCSVGRRQGYGYTFGSGTRLTVV.

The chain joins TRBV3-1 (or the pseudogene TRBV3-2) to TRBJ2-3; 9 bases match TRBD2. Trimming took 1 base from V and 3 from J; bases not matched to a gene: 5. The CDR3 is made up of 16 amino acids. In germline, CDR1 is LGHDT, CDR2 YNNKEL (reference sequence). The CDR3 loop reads CASSQALAGETDTQYF. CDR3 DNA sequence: TGTGCCAGCAGCCAAGCTTTAGCGGGGGAGACAGATACGCAGTATTTT.

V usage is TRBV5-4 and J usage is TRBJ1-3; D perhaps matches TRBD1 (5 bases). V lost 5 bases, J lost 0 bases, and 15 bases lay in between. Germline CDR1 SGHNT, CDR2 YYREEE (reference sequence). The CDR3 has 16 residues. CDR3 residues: CASSMGGVPSGNTIYF. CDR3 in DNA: TGTGCCAGCAGTATGGGGGGGGTGCCCTCTGGAAACACCATATATTTT. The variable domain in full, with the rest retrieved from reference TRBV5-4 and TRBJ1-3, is ETGVTQSPTHLIKTRGQQVTLRCSSQSGHNTVSWYQQALGQGPQFIFQYYREEENGRGNFPPRFSGLQFPNYSSELNVNALELDDSALYLCASSMGGVPSGNTIYFGEGSWLTVV.

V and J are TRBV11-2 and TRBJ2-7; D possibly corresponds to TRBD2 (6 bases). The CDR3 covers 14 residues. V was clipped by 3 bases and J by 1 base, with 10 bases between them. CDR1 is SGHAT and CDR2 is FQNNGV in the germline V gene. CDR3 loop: CASSFSAGSYEQYF. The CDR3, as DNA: TGTGCCAGCAGCTTCAGTGCGGGGTCCTACGAGCAGTACTTC.

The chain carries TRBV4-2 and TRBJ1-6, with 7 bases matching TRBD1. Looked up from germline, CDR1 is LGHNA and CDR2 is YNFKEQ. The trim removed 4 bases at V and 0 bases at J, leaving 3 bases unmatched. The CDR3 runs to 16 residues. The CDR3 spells CASSLEGASYNSPLHF. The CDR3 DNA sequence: TGTGCCAGCAGCCTGGAGGGGGCCTCCTATAATTCACCCCTCCACTTT.

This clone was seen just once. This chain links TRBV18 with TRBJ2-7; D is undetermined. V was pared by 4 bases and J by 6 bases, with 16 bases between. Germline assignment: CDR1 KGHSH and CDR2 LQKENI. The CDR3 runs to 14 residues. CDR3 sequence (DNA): TGTGCCAGCTCACTAGCCTCCCCCGCCGGCGAGCAGTACTTC. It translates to CASSLASPAGEQYF.

The CDR3 here is CASTRDRGAYEQYF. The CDR3 DNA follows: TGTGCCAGCACTAGGGACAGGGGGGCCTACGAGCAGTACTTC. The V gene is TRBV6-5, the J gene TRBJ2-7, with 11 bases identical to TRBD1. Per germline, CDR1 MNHEY and CDR2 SVGAGI. V dropped 7 bases and J dropped 2; count of bases not matched to a gene: 4. The CDR3 runs to 14 residues.

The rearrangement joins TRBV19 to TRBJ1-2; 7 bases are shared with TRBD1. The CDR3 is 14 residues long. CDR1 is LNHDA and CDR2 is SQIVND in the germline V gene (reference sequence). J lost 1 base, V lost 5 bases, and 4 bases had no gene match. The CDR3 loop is CASSGRDSNYGYTF. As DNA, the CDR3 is TGTGCCAGTAGTGGACGGGACAGTAACTATGGCTACACCTTC.

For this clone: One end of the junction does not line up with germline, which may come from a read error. CDR3: CASSSQLAGNAGELFF. The CDR3, as DNA: TGTGCCAGCAGCTCCCAACTAGCCGGGAACGCCGGGGAGCTGTTTTTT. V gene TRBV7-8 combines with J gene TRBJ2-2, with a tentative D call TRBD2 (6 bases). The germline V gene encodes CDR1 SGHVS and CDR2 FQNEAQ. CDR3 length: 16 residues.

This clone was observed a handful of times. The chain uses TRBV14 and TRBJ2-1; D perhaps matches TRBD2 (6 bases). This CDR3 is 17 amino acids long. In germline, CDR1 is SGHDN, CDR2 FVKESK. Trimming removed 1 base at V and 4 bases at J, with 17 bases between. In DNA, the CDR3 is TGTGCCAGCAGCCAAGCCTTCGGGGGTTCGGGGTACAATGAGCAGTTCTTC. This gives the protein CASSQAFGGSGYNEQFF.

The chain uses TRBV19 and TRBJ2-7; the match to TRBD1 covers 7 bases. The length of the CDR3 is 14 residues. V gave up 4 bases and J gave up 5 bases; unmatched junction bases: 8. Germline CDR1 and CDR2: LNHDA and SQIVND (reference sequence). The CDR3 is CASSTDRVPHEQYF. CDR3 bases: TGTGCCAGTAGTACAGACAGGGTTCCCCACGAGCAGTACTTC.

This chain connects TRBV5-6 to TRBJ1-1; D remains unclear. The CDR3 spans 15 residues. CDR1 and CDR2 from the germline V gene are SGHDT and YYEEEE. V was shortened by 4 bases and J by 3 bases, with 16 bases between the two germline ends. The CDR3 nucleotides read TGTGCCAGCAGCCCGGCAGGTAGGCCAGACACTGAAGCTTTCTTT. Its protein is CASSPAGRPDTEAFF.

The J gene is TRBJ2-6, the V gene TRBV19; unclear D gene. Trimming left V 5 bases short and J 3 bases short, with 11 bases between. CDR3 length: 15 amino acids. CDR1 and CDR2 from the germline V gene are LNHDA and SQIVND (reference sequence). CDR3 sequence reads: CASSRLSGGANVLTF. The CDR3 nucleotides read TGTGCCAGTAGTCGCCTTTCGGGTGGGGCCAACGTCCTGACTTTC.

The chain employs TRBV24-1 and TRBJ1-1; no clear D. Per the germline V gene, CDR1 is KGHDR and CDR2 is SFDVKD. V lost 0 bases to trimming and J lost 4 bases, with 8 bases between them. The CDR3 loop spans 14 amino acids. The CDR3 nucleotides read TGTGCCACCAGTGATTTGAGGAGTAGCACTGAAGCTTTCTTT. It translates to CATSDLRSSTEAFF.

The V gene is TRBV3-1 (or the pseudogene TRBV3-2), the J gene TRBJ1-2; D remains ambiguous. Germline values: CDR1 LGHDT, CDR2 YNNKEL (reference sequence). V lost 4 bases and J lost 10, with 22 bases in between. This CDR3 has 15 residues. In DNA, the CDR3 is TGTGCCAGCAGCCCCCCCCCTAGCACAGTAACGTACTACACCTTC. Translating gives CASSPPPSTVTYYTF.

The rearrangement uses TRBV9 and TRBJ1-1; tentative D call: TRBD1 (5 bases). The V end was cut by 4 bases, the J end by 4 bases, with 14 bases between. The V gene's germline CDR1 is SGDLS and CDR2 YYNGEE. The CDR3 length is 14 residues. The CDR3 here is CASSPIGTFTEAFF. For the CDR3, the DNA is TGTGCCAGCAGCCCTATTGGGACTTTCACTGAAGCTTTCTTT. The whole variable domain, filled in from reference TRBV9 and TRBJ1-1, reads DSGVTQTPKHLITATGQRVTLRCSPRSGDLSVYWYQQSLDQGLQFLIQYYNGEERAKGNILERFSAQQFPDLHSELNLSSLELGDSALYFCASSPIGTFTEAFFGQGTRLTVV.

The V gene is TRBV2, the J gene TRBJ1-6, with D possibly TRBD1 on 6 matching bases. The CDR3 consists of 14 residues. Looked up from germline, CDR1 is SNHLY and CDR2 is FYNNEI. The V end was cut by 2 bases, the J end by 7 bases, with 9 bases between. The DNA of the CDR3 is TGTGCCAGCAGTGAACAGGGGAGAAATTCACCCCTCCACTTT. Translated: CASSEQGRNSPLHF.